This T cell receptor beta chain was documented in a study of shared clonotypes between healthy human individuals. Germline V gene lookup returns CDR1 MDHEN and CDR2 SYDVKM. V shed 5 bases and J shed 6 bases, with 4 bases lying between them. The CDR3 sequence is 10 residues long. In the source study's methods: Filtering of immunoSEQ junctional sequences could not match full-length read filtering. Sequencing used immunoSEQ multiplex PCR; TCRdb keeps in-frame clones, though not all of them. The DNA gave D and trimming, while V, J and clone size come from that table. The profile covers 2 million to 2.5 million clones, with about 95% appearing a single time and around 0.13% taken by the ten largest.

V is TRBV28 and J is TRBJ1-2, with D unresolved. Sequenced: naive CD4+ T cells sorted from blood. Stated subset: CD45RA+ positively selected. This sequence was found in a man younger than 35 in good health. This CDR3 is CASSGDGYTF. The CDR3 DNA reads TGTGCCAGCAGTGGGGATGGCTACACCTTC.